Listed here are 22 T cell receptor beta chains from one sample, sequenced in a study of patients and donors after allogeneic stem cell transplantation. TCRdb reanalysed the RT-PCR reads using MiXCR and keeps one entry per CDR3 protein. The data contain approximately 430,000 distinct CDR3 sequences, roughly 16% of them singletons. The sequencing sample was made of blood, either unsorted or a sorted T cell fraction (not recorded which). These TCRs come from a human donor who was either an allogeneic HSCT recipient or a stem cell or donor lymphocyte infusion donor (not recorded which). It is not recorded whose cells these are; they may come from a transplant donor.

V and J are TRBV4-1 and TRBJ2-4; 8 bases are shared with TRBD1. V was pared by 5 bases and J by 0 bases, with 3 bases of the junction left unmatched. CDR3 length equals 15 residues. The germline gives CDR1 MGHRA, CDR2 YSYEKL. CDR3 loop: CASSTGGTAKNIQYF. As DNA, the CDR3 is TGCGCCAGCAGCACAGGGGGTACAGCCAAAAACATTCAGTACTTC.

Written as DNA, the CDR3 is TGCAGTGCTAGTGGGGGGGGGTACGAGCAGTACTTC. Its translation: CSASGGGYEQYF. V usage is TRBV20-1 and J usage is TRBJ2-7; 7 bases align to TRBD2. The germline V gene encodes CDR1 DFQATT and CDR2 SNEGSKA (reference sequence). With V trimmed by 3 bases and J by 4 bases, 3 bases remained unmatched. CDR3 length: 12 residues.

This clonotype has a handful of counts. Relative to the germline gene, one junction end is altered; a read error may explain this. V is TRBV20-1 and J is TRBJ2-7, with unresolved D. CDR1 and CDR2 (germline): DFQATT, SNEGSKA (reference sequence). CDR3 length: 14 amino acids. CDR3 in DNA: TGCAGCGCTACAATGGTTCGAGGCTCCTACGAGCAGTACTTC. It encodes CSATMVRGSYEQYF.

The V gene is TRBV18, the J gene TRBJ2-2, with 10 positions matching TRBD1. The V and J ends lost 3 bases and 5 bases, in that order; junction bases with no gene match: 9. The CDR3 extends over 17 amino acids. Germline CDR1 and CDR2: KGHSH and LQKENI. In DNA form, the CDR3 reads TGTGCCAGCTCACCCCAGAGACAGGGGGCTACGACCGGGGAGCTGTTTTTT. Residues: CASSPQRQGATTGELFF.

The rearrangement uses TRBV4-1 and TRBJ2-1, with D perhaps matching TRBD1 (6 bases). This CDR3 is built from 13 residues. CDR1 is MGHRA and CDR2 is YSYEKL in the germline V gene. Trimming took 4 bases from V and 3 from J, leaving 7 bases between them. CDR3 DNA: TGCGCCAGCAGCCCAGGGGTCTACAATGAGCAGTTCTTC. This encodes CASSPGVYNEQFF.

This clonotype was observed at least ten times. The chain combines TRBV7-2 with TRBJ1-2; 7 bases are shared with TRBD1. From germline, CDR1 is SGHTA and CDR2 FQGNSA. Germline trimming cut 6 bases from V and 5 bases from J; bases unmatched to any gene: 12. The CDR3 is 15 amino acids. Here the CDR3 DNA reads TGTGCCAGCAGAGACCCCCCGGACAGGAAATATGGCTACACCTTC. Its protein product is CASRDPPDRKYGYTF.

In its sample, this clonotype was seen many times. The rearrangement joins TRBV5-1 to TRBJ2-1; 8 bases are shared with TRBD2. This CDR3 is 17 amino acids long. Germline trimming cut 4 bases from V and 2 bases from J; bases unmatched to any gene: 11. CDR1 SGHRS and CDR2 YFSETQ come from the germline V gene. The chain's CDR3 is CASSIPHGGGPYNEQFF. The CDR3 DNA reads TGCGCCAGCAGCATCCCCCATGGCGGGGGGCCCTACAATGAGCAGTTCTTC.

The sample holds many counts of this clonotype. The V call is TRBV4-2, the J call TRBJ2-2; D gene uncertain. The CDR3 has 14 amino acids. Trimming stripped 0 bases from V and 5 bases from J, with 7 bases between. Germline assignment: CDR1 LGHNA and CDR2 YNFKEQ. The chain's CDR3 is CASSQEWGTGELFF. The CDR3 nucleotides are TGTGCCAGCAGCCAAGAGTGGGGAACCGGGGAGCTGTTTTTT.

This clonotype has a count of ten or more. The V gene is TRBV4-3, the J gene TRBJ2-1, with D tentatively TRBD1 or TRBD2 (5 bases each). Trimming cost V 4 bases and J 0 bases, with 19 bases left between them. CDR3 size: 18 residues. Germline values: CDR1 LGHNA, CDR2 YSLEER. CDR3 in amino acids: CASSRSSGPKSSYNEQFF. The CDR3 DNA is TGCGCCAGCAGCCGATCCTCGGGGCCGAAGAGCTCCTACAATGAGCAGTTCTTC.

This sequence joins TRBV3-1 and TRBJ2-4; TRBD2 aligns across 13 bases. CDR3 length: 19 residues. Germline CDR1 and CDR2: LGHDT and YNNKEL (reference sequence). V lost 4 bases and J lost 0; bases outside the gene matches: 9. CDR3 nucleotide sequence: TGTGCCAGCAGCCCGACTAGCGGGAGGACCATTTTAGCCAAAAACATTCAGTACTTC. This codes for CASSPTSGRTILAKNIQYF.

This clonotype was seen a few times. This chain connects TRBV7-2 to TRBJ1-3, with D possibly TRBD1 on 5 matching bases. Per germline, CDR1 SGHTA and CDR2 FQGNSA. There are 14 residues in the CDR3. V lost 5 bases to trimming and J lost 2 bases, with 10 bases between them. The CDR3 region is CASSPARAGNTIYF. The CDR3 DNA reads as TGTGCCAGCAGCCCCGCCAGGGCTGGAAACACCATATATTTT.

This clonotype was detected only a few times. This chain links TRBV12-3 or TRBV12-4 with TRBJ2-5, with 9 bases matching TRBD1. This CDR3 is 13 amino acids long. J gave up 7 bases and V 4 bases, and 4 bases lay outside the gene matches. CDR3: CASSSRQGGTQYF. The CDR3 region has the DNA TGTGCCAGCAGTTCGCGACAGGGGGGGACCCAGTACTTC.

This chain joins TRBV20-1 and TRBJ2-3; 10 bases line up with TRBD2. The trim removed 5 bases at V and 0 bases at J, leaving 8 bases unmatched. The CDR3 contains 16 residues. Per the germline V gene, CDR1 is DFQATT and CDR2 is SNEGSKA (reference sequence). The CDR3 protein is CSAAGLAFSSTDTQYF. The CDR3, as DNA: TGCAGTGCTGCGGGACTAGCGTTTTCTAGCACAGATACGCAGTATTTT.

The rearrangement uses TRBV5-1 and TRBJ2-7, with 13 bases lining up with TRBD2. The CDR3 has 15 amino acids. The germline gives CDR1 SGHRS, CDR2 YFSETQ. After removal of 3 bases from V and 3 bases from J, the junction contained 3 bases not matched to a gene. In DNA, the CDR3 is TGCGCCAGCAGCTGGGGACTAGCGGGATTCTACGAGCAGTACTTC. Its translation: CASSWGLAGFYEQYF.

This clonotype has only a few counts. The rearrangement uses TRBV25-1 and TRBJ1-1; D is ambiguous. This CDR3 is 14 amino acids long. Germline CDR1 and CDR2: MGHDK and SYGVNS. Trimming cost V 1 base and J 5 bases, with 11 bases left between them. The CDR3 bases are TGTGCCAGCAGTGAATTAGGCCCTCTAACTGAAGCTTTCTTT. Translation gives CASSELGPLTEAFF.

This clonotype has only a few counts. The chain uses TRBV5-6 and TRBJ1-2; D not certain. The CDR3 length is 13 residues. Trimming shortened V by 5 bases and J by 8 bases, and 16 bases separated the two germline ends. CDR1 and CDR2 (germline): SGHDT, YYEEEE. The CDR3 nucleotides read TGTGCCAGCAGTTCCGGGCCCGTGAGAGGCTACACCTTC. Its protein is CASSSGPVRGYTF.

This clonotype was observed a few times. The chain carries TRBV9 and TRBJ2-1; D is possibly TRBD1 or TRBD2 (5 bases each). The V gene's germline CDR1 is SGDLS and CDR2 YYNGEE. The CDR3 has 12 residues. V lost 0 bases to trimming and J lost 8 bases, with 6 bases between them. The CDR3: CASSVGGYEQFF. The CDR3 region has the DNA TGTGCCAGCAGCGTAGGGGGGTATGAGCAGTTCTTC.

Worth noting for this clonotype: A much larger clone differs by one base, so this may be a read error. The chain links TRBV7-2 to TRBJ2-1; 8 bases are shared with TRBD2. The CDR3 has 15 amino acids. Germline CDR1 is SGHTA and CDR2 is FQGNSA. The DNA of the CDR3 is TGTGCCAGCAGCCCCCAAGCCACTAGCGGCAATAAGCAGTTCTTC. This translates into CASSPQATSGNKQFF.

This clonotype was seen once. CDR3 protein: CASRAQGSNTEAFF. The CDR3, as DNA: TGTGCCAGCAGGGCACAGGGCTCCAACACTGAAGCTTTCTTT. The chain links TRBV6-1 to TRBJ1-1; D may be TRBD1 (6 bases). V was clipped by 6 bases and J by 2 bases, with 13 bases between them. The CDR3 loop spans 14 amino acids. Germline-derived CDR1 and CDR2 are MNHNS and SASEGT.

The chain employs TRBV6-2 or TRBV6-3 and TRBJ2-2; D gene uncertain. Trimming pared 2 bases from V and 3 bases from J, leaving 16 bases between. The CDR3 has 17 residues. Per germline, CDR1 MNHEY and CDR2 SVGEGT. The CDR3 DNA reads TGTGCCAGCAGTTACGATTCCTCGGAGATATACACCGGGGAGCTGTTTTTT. It encodes CASSYDSSEIYTGELFF.

As DNA, the CDR3 is TGTGCCAGTAGTGAGGGCAGGCTCGACTATGGCTACACCTTC. Translated, it gives CASSEGRLDYGYTF. The genes are TRBV19 and TRBJ1-2; D remains unclear. CDR3 length: 14 amino acids. The V and J ends lost 5 bases and 3 bases respectively, with 13 bases between them. Germline assignment: CDR1 LNHDA and CDR2 SQIVND (reference sequence).

This clonotype was seen a handful of times. V and J are TRBV18 and TRBJ2-2, with TRBD1 matching 7 bases. CDR3 length: 16 amino acids. Germline assignment: CDR1 KGHSH and CDR2 LQKENI. V gave up 4 bases and J gave up 0 bases; unmatched junction bases: 5. The CDR3 protein is CASSRYGTANTGELFF. CDR3 coding DNA: TGTGCCAGCTCACGCTACGGGACAGCGAACACCGGGGAGCTGTTTTTT.